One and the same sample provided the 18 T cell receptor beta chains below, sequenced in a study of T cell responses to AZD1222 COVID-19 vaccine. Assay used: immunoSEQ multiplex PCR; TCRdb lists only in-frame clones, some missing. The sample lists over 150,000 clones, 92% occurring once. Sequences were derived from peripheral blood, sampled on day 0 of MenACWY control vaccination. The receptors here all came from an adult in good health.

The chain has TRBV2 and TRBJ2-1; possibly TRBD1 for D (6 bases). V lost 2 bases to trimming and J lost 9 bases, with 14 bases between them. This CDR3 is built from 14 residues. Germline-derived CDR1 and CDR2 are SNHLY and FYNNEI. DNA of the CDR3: TGTGCCAGCAGTGAACTGGGGGCAAAGAGTGAGCAGTTCTTC. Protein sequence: CASSELGAKSEQFF.

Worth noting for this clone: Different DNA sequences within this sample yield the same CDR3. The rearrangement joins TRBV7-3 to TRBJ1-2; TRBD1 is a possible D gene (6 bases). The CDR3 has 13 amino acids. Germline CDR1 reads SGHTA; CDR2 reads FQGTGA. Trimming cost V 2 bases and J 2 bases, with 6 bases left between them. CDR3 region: CASSLGQNYGYTF. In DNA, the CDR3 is TGTGCCAGCAGCTTAGGACAGAACTATGGCTACACCTTC. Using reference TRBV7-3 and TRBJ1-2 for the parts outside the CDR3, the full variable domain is GAGVSQTPSNKVTEKGKYVELRCDPISGHTALYWYRQSLGQGPEFLIYFQGTGAADDSGLPNDRFFAVRPEGSVSTLKIQRTERGDSAVYLCASSLGQNYGYTFGSGTRLTVV.

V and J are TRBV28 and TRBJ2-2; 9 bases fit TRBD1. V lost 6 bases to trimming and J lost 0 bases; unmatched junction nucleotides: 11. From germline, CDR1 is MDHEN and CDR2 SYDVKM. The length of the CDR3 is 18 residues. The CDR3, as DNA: TGTGCCAGCAGCCCCCGATACCGGACAGGGGCGAACACCGGGGAGCTGTTTTTT. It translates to CASSPRYRTGANTGELFF.

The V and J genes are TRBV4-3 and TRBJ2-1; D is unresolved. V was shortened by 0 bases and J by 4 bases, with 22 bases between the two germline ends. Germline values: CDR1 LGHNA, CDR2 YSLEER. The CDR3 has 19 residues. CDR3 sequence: CASSQDELSAQATYNEQFF. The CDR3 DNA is TGCGCCAGCAGCCAAGATGAGTTAAGCGCGCAAGCCACATACAATGAGCAGTTCTTC.

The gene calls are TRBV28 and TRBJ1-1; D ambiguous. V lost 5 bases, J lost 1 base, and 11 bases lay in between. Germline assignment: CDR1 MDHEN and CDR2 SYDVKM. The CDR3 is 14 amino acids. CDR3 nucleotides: TGTGCCAGCAGTCAGCTTCCAGGGAACACTGAAGCTTTCTTT. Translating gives CASSQLPGNTEAFF. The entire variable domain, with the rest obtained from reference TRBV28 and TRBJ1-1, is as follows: DVKVTQSSRYLVKRTGEKVFLECVQDMDHENMFWYRQDPGLGLRLIYFSYDVKMKEKGDIPEGYSVSREKKERFSLILESASTNQTSMYLCASSQLPGNTEAFFGQGTRLTVV.

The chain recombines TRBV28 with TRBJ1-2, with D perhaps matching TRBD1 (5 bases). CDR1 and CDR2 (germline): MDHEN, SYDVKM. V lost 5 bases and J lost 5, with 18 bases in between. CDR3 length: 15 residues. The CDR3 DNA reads TGTGCCAGCAGTCCCCCGGGGGAGGGAGGGTATGGCTACACCTTC. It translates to CASSPPGEGGYGYTF.

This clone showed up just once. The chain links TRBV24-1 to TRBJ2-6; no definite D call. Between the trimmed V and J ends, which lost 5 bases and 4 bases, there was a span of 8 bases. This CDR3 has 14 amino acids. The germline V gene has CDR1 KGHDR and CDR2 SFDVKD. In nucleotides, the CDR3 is TGTGCCACCAGTGGAGCCGCAGGGGCCAACGTCCTGACTTTC. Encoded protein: CATSGAAGANVLTF.

The CDR3 region is CASSERRVNEQFF. CDR3 DNA: TGTGCCAGCAGTGAACGCAGGGTCAATGAGCAGTTCTTC. The chain joins TRBV2 to TRBJ2-1, with a possible D match to TRBD1 (5 bases). Trimming cost V 2 bases and J 6 bases, with 8 bases left between them. The CDR3 has 13 residues. The V gene's germline CDR1 is SNHLY and CDR2 FYNNEI.

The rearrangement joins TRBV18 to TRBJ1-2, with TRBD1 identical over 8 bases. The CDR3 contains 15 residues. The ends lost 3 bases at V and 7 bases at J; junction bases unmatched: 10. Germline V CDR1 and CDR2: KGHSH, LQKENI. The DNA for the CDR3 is TGTGCCAGCTCACCCACCGGACAGGGAAGGGTTGGCTACACCTTC. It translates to CASSPTGQGRVGYTF.

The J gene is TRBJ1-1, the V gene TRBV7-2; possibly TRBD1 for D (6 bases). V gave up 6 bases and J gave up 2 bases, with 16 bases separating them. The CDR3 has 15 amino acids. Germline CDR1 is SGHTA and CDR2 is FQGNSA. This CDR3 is CASRATGLQNTEAFF. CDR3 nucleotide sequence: TGTGCCAGCAGGGCGACAGGTCTACAAAACACTGAAGCTTTCTTT. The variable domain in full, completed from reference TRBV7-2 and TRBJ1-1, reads GAGVSQSPSNKVTEKGKDVELRCDPISGHTALYWYRQSLGQGLEFLIYFQGNSAPDKSGLPSDRFSAERTGGSVSTLTIQRTQQEDSAVYLCASRATGLQNTEAFFGQGTRLTVV.

CDR3 residues: CASSPRFIDTQYF. The CDR3 DNA reads as TGTGCCAGCAGCCCCCGTTTTATAGATACGCAGTATTTT. The V and J genes are TRBV9 and TRBJ2-3; D unresolved. The germline gives CDR1 SGDLS, CDR2 YYNGEE. Trimming took 4 bases from V and 5 from J, leaving 11 bases between them. This CDR3 region has 13 residues.

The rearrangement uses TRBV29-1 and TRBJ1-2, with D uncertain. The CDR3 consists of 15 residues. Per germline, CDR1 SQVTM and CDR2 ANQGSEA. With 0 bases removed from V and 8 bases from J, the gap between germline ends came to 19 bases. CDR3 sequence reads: CSVEDLGRQVGGYTF. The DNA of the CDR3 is TGCAGCGTTGAAGATTTGGGCAGGCAAGTAGGGGGCTACACCTTC.

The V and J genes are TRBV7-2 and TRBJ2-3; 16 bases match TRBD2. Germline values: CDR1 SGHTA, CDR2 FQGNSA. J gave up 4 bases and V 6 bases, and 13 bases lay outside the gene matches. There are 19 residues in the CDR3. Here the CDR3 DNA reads TGTGCCAGCAGTACTACCGTGGGACTAGCGGGAGGGCCCTCAGATACGCAGTATTTT. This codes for CASSTTVGLAGGPSDTQYF.

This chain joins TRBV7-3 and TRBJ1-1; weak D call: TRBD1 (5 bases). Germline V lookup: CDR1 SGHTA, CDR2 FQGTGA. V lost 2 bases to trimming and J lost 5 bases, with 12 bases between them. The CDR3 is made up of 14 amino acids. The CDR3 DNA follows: TGTGCCAGCAGCTTATTCGGGGGTGAGACTGAAGCTTTCTTT. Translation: CASSLFGGETEAFF.

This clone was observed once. The CDR3 loop is CSQPRDITPYEQYF. The CDR3 nucleotides are TGCAGCCAACCCCGGGACATCACTCCCTACGAGCAGTACTTC. The rearrangement links TRBV29-1 to TRBJ2-7; D is perhaps TRBD1 (6 bases). The CDR3 length is 14 residues. Germline lookup yields CDR1 SQVTM and CDR2 ANQGSEA. Deletions cut 8 bases from V and 2 bases from J, with 19 bases between.

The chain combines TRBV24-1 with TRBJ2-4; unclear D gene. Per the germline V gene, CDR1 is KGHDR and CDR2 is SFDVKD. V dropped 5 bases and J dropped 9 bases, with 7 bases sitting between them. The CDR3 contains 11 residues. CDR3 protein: CATSVGSIQYF. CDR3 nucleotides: TGTGCCACCAGTGTAGGTAGCATTCAGTACTTC.

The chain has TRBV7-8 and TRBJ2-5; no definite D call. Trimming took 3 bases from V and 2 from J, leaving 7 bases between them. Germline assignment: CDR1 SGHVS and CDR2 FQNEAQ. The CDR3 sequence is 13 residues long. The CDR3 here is CASSLSLQETQYF. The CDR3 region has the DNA TGTGCCAGCAGCTTGAGTCTACAAGAGACCCAGTACTTC.

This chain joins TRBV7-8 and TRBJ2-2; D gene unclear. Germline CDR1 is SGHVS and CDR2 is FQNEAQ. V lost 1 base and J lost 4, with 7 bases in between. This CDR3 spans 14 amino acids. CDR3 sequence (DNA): TGTGCCAGCAGCTTAGGCCGGGCCACCGGGGAGCTGTTTTTT. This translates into CASSLGRATGELFF.